Following are 4 T cell receptor beta chains from one sample sequenced in a study of shared clonotypes between healthy human individuals. Clones were read by immunoSEQ multiplex PCR, and TCRdb kept only the in-frame ones, dropping some. The sample carries around 2.5 million clones, 93% recorded once. The specimen was naive CD4+ T cells from PBMCs. Subset given: CD45RA+ positively selected. The origin of the receptors is a man between 18 and 29 years old in good health. Some clones in this sample may be carry-over from other donors' samples.

J is TRBJ2-5 and V is TRBV30; D may be TRBD2 (5 bases). The CDR3 is 13 residues long. Between the trimmed V and J ends, which lost 5 bases and 1 base, there was a span of 11 bases. Germline CDR1 and CDR2: GTSNPN and SVGIG (reference sequence). CDR3 coding DNA: TGTGCCTGGGAGGGATCGGTCCAAGAGACCCAGTACTTC. This sequence encodes CAWEGSVQETQYF.

This clone showed up just once. The V call is TRBV6-5, the J call TRBJ1-5, with D tentatively TRBD1 (5 bases). Trimming took 0 bases from V and 4 from J, leaving 10 bases between them. The CDR3 has 15 amino acids. CDR1 and CDR2 (germline): MNHEY, SVGAGI. CDR3 protein: CASSYSKGRNQPQHF. In nucleotides, the CDR3 is TGTGCCAGCAGTTACTCGAAGGGGAGGAATCAGCCCCAGCATTTT.

V is TRBV10-3 and J is TRBJ2-3; D is ambiguous. The V end lost 1 base, the J end lost 4 bases, and 9 bases lay between the germline ends. This CDR3 has 14 amino acids. Germline V gene sequence: CDR1 ENHRY, CDR2 SYGVKD. The CDR3 sequence is CAISEYGPADTQYF. The CDR3 DNA reads TGTGCCATCAGTGAGTACGGGCCGGCAGATACGCAGTATTTT.

A note on this clone: Other nucleotide sequences in the sample specify the same CDR3. The rearrangement joins TRBV9 to TRBJ2-5, with D maybe TRBD1 (6 bases). This CDR3 has 14 amino acids. Looked up from germline, CDR1 is SGDLS and CDR2 is YYNGEE. Trimming cost V 0 bases and J 4 bases, with 10 bases left between them. CDR3 residues: CASSVGTGRETQYF. The CDR3 DNA sequence: TGTGCCAGCAGCGTAGGAACAGGGAGAGAGACCCAGTACTTC. Drawing the rest from reference TRBV9 and TRBJ2-5, the complete variable domain is DSGVTQTPKHLITATGQRVTLRCSPRSGDLSVYWYQQSLDQGLQFLIQYYNGEERAKGNILERFSAQQFPDLHSELNLSSLELGDSALYFCASSVGTGRETQYFGPGTRLLVL.